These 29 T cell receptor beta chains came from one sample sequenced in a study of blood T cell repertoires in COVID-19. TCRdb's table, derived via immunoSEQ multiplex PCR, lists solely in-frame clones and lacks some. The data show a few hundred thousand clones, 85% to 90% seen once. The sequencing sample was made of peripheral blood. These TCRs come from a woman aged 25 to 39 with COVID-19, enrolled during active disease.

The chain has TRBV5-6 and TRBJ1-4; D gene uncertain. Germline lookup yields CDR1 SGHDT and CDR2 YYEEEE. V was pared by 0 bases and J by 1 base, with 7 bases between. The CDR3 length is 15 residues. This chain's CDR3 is CASSLVGVTNEKLFF. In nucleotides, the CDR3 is TGTGCCAGCAGCTTGGTCGGGGTAACTAATGAAAAACTGTTTTTT. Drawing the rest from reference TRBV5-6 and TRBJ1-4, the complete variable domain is DAGVTQSPTHLIKTRGQQVTLRCSPKSGHDTVSWYQQALGQGPQFIFQYYEEEERQRGNFPDRFSGHQFPNYSSELNVNALLLGDSALYLCASSLVGVTNEKLFFGSGTQLSVL.

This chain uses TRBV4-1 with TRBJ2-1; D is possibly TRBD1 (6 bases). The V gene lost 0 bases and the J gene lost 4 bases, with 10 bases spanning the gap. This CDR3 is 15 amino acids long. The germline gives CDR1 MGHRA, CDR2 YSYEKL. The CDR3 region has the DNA TGCGCCAGCAGCCAAGAGGGTAGGGGGTACAATGAGCAGTTCTTC. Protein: CASSQEGRGYNEQFF.

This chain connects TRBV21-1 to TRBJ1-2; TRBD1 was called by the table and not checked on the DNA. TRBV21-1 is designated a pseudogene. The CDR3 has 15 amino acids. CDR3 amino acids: CASSKALGRAYGYTF. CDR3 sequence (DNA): TGTGCCAGCAGCAAAGCGCTGGGCAGGGCCTATGGCTACACCTTC.

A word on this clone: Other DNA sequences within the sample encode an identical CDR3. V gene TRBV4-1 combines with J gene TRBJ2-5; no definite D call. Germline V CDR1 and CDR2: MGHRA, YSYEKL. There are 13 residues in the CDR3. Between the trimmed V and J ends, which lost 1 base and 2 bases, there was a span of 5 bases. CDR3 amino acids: CASSQVSQETQYF. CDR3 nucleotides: TGCGCCAGCAGCCAAGTCTCGCAAGAGACCCAGTACTTC.

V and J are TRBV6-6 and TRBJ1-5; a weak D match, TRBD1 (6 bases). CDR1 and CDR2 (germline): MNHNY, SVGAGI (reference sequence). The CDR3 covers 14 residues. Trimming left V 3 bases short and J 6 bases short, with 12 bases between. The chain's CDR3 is CASSYWGPGQPQHF. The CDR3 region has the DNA TGTGCCAGCAGTTATTGGGGGCCCGGTCAGCCCCAGCATTTT.

CDR3 DNA: TGTGCCATCAGTGGGGGGGACGGGGAGCTGTTTTTT. As protein: CAISGGDGELFF. The chain combines TRBV10-3 with TRBJ2-2, with D possibly TRBD2 on 6 matching bases. Trimming removed 4 bases from V and 7 bases from J, with 7 bases in between. CDR1 is ENHRY, CDR2 SYGVKD, per germline. The CDR3 extends over 12 amino acids.

The chain's CDR3 is CASSQVGQALNYGYTF. Written as DNA, the CDR3 is TGCGCCAGCAGCCAAGTGGGGCAGGCGCTAAACTATGGCTACACCTTC. V is TRBV4-1 and J is TRBJ1-2, with D perhaps matching TRBD1 (5 bases). This CDR3 is 16 amino acids long. With 1 base removed from V and 2 bases from J, the gap between germline ends came to 14 bases. The germline V gene encodes CDR1 MGHRA and CDR2 YSYEKL.

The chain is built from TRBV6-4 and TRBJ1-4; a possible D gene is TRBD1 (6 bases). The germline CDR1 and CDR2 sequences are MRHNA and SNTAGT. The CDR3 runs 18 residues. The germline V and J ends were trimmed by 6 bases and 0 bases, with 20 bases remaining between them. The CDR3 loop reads CASSPNRDTLATNEKLFF. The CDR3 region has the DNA TGTGCCAGCAGCCCCAATCGGGACACGCTTGCAACTAATGAAAAACTGTTTTTT.

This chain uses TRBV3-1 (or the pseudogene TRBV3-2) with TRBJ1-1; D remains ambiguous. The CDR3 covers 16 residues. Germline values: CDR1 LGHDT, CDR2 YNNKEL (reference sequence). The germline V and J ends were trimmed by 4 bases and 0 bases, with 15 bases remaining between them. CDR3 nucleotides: TGTGCCAGCAGCCCCGGGAGAGTTCCCATGAACACTGAAGCTTTCTTT. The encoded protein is CASSPGRVPMNTEAFF.

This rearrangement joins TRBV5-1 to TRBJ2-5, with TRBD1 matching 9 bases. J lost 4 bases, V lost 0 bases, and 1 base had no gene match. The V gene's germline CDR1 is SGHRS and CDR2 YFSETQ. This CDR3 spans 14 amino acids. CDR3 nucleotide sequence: TGCGCCAGCAGCTTGGGACAGGGGGGAGAGACCCAGTACTTC. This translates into CASSLGQGGETQYF.

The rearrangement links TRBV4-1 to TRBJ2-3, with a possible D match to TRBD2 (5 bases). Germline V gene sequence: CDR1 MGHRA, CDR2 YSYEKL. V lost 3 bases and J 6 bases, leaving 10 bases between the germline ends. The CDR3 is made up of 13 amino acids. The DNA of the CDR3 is TGCGCCAGCAGCCAGGGTCGAGGGGATACGCAGTATTTT. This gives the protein CASSQGRGDTQYF.

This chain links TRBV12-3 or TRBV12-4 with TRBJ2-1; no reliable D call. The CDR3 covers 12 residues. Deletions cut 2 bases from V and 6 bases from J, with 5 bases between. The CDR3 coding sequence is TGTGCCAGCAGTTTATCCGGCAATGAGCAGTTCTTC. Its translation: CASSLSGNEQFF.

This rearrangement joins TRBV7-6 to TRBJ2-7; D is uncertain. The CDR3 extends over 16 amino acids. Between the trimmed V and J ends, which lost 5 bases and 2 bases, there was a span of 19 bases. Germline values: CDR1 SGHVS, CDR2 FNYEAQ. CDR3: CASSPTTGLSPYEQYF. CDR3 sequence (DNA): TGTGCCAGCAGCCCAACCACTGGGCTCAGTCCCTACGAGCAGTACTTC.

This CDR3 reads CASSYSAGQETQYF. The CDR3 region has the DNA TGTGCCAGCAGTTACTCGGCCGGGCAAGAGACCCAGTACTTC. The chain couples TRBV6-2 or TRBV6-3 to TRBJ2-5, with D hard to call. CDR3 length equals 14 residues. Per germline, CDR1 MNHEY and CDR2 SVGEGT. Trimming took off 0 bases at V and 2 bases at J, with 7 bases between the two ends.

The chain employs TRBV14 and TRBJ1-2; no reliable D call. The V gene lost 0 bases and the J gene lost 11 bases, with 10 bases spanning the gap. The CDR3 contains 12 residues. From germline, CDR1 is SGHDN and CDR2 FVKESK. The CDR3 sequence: CASSQERFGYTF. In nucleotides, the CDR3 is TGTGCCAGCAGCCAAGAGCGGTTTGGATACACCTTC.

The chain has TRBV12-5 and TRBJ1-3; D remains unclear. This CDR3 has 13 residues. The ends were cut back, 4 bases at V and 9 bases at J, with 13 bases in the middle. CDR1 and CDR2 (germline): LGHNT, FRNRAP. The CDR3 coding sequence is TGTGCTAGTGGTTCCCCCTATGGTGCCACCATATATTTT. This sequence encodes CASGSPYGATIYF.

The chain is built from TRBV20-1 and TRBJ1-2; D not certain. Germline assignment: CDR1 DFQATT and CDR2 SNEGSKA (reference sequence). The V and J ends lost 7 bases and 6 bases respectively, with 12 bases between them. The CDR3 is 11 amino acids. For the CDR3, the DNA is TGCAGTGGGGTAAGAGGTCATGGCTACACCTTC. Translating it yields CSGVRGHGYTF.

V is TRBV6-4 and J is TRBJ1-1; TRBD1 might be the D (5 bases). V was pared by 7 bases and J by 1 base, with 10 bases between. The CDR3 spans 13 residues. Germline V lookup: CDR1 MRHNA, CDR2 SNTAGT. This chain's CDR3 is CASKQGENTEAFF. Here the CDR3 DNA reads TGTGCCAGCAAACAAGGGGAGAACACTGAAGCTTTCTTT.

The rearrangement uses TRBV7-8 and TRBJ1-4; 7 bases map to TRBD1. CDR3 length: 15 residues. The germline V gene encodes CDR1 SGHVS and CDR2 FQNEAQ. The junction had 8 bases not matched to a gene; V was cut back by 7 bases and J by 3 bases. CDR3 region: CASKRRGTANEKLFF. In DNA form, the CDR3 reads TGTGCCAGCAAGAGGAGAGGGACAGCTAATGAAAAACTGTTTTTT. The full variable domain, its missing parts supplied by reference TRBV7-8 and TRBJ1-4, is GAGVSQSPRYKVAKRGQDVALRCDPISGHVSLFWYQQALGQGPEFLTYFQNEAQLDKSGLPSDRFFAERPEGSVSTLKIQRTQQEDSAVYLCASKRRGTANEKLFFGSGTQLSVL.

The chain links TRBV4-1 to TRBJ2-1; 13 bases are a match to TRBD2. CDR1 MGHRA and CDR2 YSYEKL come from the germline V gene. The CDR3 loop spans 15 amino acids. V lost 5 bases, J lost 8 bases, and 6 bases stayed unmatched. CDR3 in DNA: TGCGCCAGCAGCTTGACTAGCGGGGGGCAGGATGAGCAGTTCTTC. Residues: CASSLTSGGQDEQFF.

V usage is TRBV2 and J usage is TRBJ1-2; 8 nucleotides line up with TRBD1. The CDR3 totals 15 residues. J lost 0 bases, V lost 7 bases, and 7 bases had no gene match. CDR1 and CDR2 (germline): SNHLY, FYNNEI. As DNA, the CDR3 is TGTGCCAGCACGAGGCAGGGGGCGGCTAACTATGGCTACACCTTC. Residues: CASTRQGAANYGYTF.

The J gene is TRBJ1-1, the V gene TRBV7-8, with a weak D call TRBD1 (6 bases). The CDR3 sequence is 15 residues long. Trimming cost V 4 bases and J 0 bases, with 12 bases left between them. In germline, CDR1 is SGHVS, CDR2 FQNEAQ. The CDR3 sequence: CASSWQDRLNTEAFF. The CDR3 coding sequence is TGTGCCAGCAGCTGGCAGGACAGATTGAACACTGAAGCTTTCTTT.

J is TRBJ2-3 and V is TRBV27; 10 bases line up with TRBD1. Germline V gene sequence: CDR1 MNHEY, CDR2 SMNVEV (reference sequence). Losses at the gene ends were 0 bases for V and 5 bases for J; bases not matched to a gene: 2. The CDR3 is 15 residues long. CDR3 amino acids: CASSLSGDRGDTQYF. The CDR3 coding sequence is TGTGCCAGCAGTTTATCGGGGGACAGGGGAGATACGCAGTATTTT.

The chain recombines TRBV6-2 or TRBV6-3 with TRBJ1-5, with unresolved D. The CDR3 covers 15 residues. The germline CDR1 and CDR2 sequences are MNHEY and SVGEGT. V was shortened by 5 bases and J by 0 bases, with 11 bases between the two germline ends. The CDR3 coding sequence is TGTGCCAGCAGTCGAGACGAGGATAGCAATCAGCCCCAGCATTTT. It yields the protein CASSRDEDSNQPQHF.

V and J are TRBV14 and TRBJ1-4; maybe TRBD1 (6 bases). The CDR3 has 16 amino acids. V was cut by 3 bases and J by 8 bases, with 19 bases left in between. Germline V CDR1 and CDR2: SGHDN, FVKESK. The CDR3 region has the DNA TGTGCCAGCAGCCACAGGGGACGTGCACGAGGGGAAAAACTGTTTTTT. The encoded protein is CASSHRGRARGEKLFF.

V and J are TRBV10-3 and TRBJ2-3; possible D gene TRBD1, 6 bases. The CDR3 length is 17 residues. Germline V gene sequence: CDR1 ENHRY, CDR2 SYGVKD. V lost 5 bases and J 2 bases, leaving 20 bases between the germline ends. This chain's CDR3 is CAISYPLGAGATDTQYF. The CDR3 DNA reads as TGTGCCATCAGTTACCCCTTGGGGGCCGGGGCCACAGATACGCAGTATTTT.

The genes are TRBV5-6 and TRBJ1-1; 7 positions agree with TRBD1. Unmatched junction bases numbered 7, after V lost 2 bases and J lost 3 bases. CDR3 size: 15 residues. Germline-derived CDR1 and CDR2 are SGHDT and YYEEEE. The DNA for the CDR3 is TGTGCCAGCAGCTTAAAGACAGGGTGGGACACTGAAGCTTTCTTT. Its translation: CASSLKTGWDTEAFF.

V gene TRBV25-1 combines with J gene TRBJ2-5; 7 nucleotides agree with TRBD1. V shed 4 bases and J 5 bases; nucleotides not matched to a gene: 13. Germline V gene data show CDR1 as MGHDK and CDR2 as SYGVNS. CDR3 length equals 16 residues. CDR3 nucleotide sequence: TGTGCCAGCAGTGGAGACAGGGTGCTCACCCGGGAGACCCAGTACTTC. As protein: CASSGDRVLTRETQYF.

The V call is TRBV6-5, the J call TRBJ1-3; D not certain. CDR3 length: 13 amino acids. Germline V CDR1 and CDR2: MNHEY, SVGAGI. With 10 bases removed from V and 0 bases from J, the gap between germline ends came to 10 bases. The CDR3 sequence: CATLGVSGNTIYF. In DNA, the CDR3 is TGTGCCACCCTAGGTGTCTCTGGAAACACCATATATTTT.